The 17 T cell receptor beta chains listed next were all sequenced from one sample in a study of CD8 T cells in ankylosing spondylitis (dated by TCRdb to the late 2010s). The library was made by 5' RACE. The run used an Illumina HiSeq 2500. Using fastp trimming at Q25 and MiXCR clonotype assembly, TCRdb reanalyzed the public sequencing data and kept in-frame beta chains. Each CDR3 protein gets just one entry, which takes the most common genes and DNA from the rows behind it. The sample includes about 270,000 distinct CDR3 sequences, with 32% observed a single time. The ten largest clonotypes hold roughly 4.2% of the sample. Sequences were obtained from blood, either unsorted or a sorted T cell fraction (not recorded which). The receptor source for this set is a male donor with ankylosing spondylitis or in good health (not recorded which).

This rearrangement joins TRBV3-1 to TRBJ2-7; D possibly uses TRBD1 or TRBD2 (5 bases each). Trimming removed 4 bases from V and 1 base from J, with 8 bases in between. Germline CDR1 and CDR2: LGHDT and YNNKEL (reference sequence). This CDR3 has 13 residues. The CDR3 sequence: CASSRDGSYEQYF. Written as DNA, the CDR3 is TGTGCCAGCAGCCGGGACGGATCCTACGAGCAGTACTTC.

V usage is TRBV12-3 or TRBV12-4 and J usage is TRBJ2-5; D gene ambiguous. Trimming removed 4 bases at V and 5 bases at J, with 8 bases between. The length of the CDR3 is 12 residues. CDR3 sequence reads: CASSSRWETQYF. The CDR3 DNA reads TGTGCCAGCAGTTCCAGGTGGGAGACCCAGTACTTC.

This sequence joins TRBV21-1 and TRBJ2-1; the D call TRBD1 from the table was never checked on the DNA. TRBV21-1 is termed a pseudogene. CDR3 length: 12 amino acids. The CDR3 nucleotides are TGTGCCATCCCGAGAGCCTACAATGAGCAGTTCTTC. This gives the protein CAIPRAYNEQFF.

This sequence joins TRBV6-1 and TRBJ2-5; D call uncertain. CDR3 length: 13 amino acids. V was cut by 4 bases and J by 5 bases, with 11 bases left in between. Looked up from germline, CDR1 is MNHNS and CDR2 is SASEGT. The CDR3 nucleotides are TGTGCCAGCAGTGCGTGGCCCCAGGAGACCCAGTACTTC. Protein: CASSAWPQETQYF.

The chain carries TRBV20-1 and TRBJ2-7; 8 bases line up with TRBD1. This CDR3 is built from 12 residues. Germline V gene data show CDR1 as DFQATT and CDR2 as SNEGSKA (reference sequence). DNA of the CDR3: TGCAGCCCCGGACAGGGCTCCTACGAGCAGTACTTC. It is translated as CSPGQGSYEQYF.

The genes are TRBV15 and TRBJ2-3; 11 bases map to TRBD2. Germline V CDR1 and CDR2: LNHNV, YYDKDF (reference sequence). The trim removed 5 bases at V and 4 bases at J, leaving 8 bases unmatched. CDR3 size: 16 residues. DNA of the CDR3: TGTGCCACCAGCCCCCTCGTAGCGGGGGGGGCAGATACGCAGTATTTT. As protein: CATSPLVAGGADTQYF.

This clonotype was found a few times. The chain employs TRBV7-2 and TRBJ2-7, with D possibly TRBD1 on 6 matching bases. Germline loops: CDR1 SGHTA, CDR2 FQGNSA. This CDR3 has 15 amino acids. Trimming shortened V by 5 bases and J by 2 bases, and 16 bases separated the two germline ends. CDR3 DNA: TGTGCCAGCAGCCGAGACAGGCTATTGACCTACGAGCAGTACTTC. Translated, it gives CASSRDRLLTYEQYF.

The rearrangement joins TRBV10-3 to TRBJ2-2; 7 positions agree with TRBD2. Germline V gives CDR1 ENHRY, CDR2 SYGVKD. Losses at the gene ends were 0 bases for V and 7 bases for J; bases not matched to a gene: 11. The CDR3 length is 17 residues. In nucleotides, the CDR3 is TGTGCCATCAGTGAGTCCTCGACTAGCCTAAGGATCGGGGAGCTGTTTTTT. Translated, it gives CAISESSTSLRIGELFF.

The chain combines TRBV7-9 with TRBJ1-2; no firm D call. V was trimmed by 5 bases and J by 5 bases, leaving 12 bases between them. This CDR3 has 13 amino acids. The germline V gene has CDR1 SEHNR and CDR2 FQNEAQ (reference sequence). Here the CDR3 DNA reads TGTGCCAGCAGCCCCATCCCTCAGTATGGCTACACCTTC. This encodes CASSPIPQYGYTF. Using reference TRBV7-9 and TRBJ1-2 for the parts outside the CDR3, the full variable domain is DTGVSQNPRHKITKRGQNVTFRCDPISEHNRLYWYRQTLGQGPEFLTYFQNEAQLEKSRLLSDRFSAERPKGSFSTLEIQRTEQGDSAMYLCASSPIPQYGYTFGSGTRLTVV.

This clonotype was seen a handful of times. The chain combines TRBV3-1 with TRBJ1-1, with no clear D. The germline V and J ends were trimmed by 4 bases and 3 bases, with 9 bases remaining between them. Per the germline V gene, CDR1 is LGHDT and CDR2 is YNNKEL (reference sequence). The CDR3 length is 13 residues. CDR3 amino acids: CASSLTADTEAFF. The CDR3, as DNA: TGTGCCAGCAGCCTTACAGCAGACACTGAAGCTTTCTTT.

CDR3 residues: CASSPGGGMKTQYF. The CDR3 DNA sequence: TGTGCCAGCAGTCCGGGGGGGGGCATGAAGACCCAGTACTTC. The V gene is TRBV12-3 or TRBV12-4, the J gene TRBJ2-5, with 8 bases fitting TRBD2. Unmatched junction bases numbered 8, after V lost 5 bases and J lost 6 bases. The CDR3 runs to 14 residues.

This clonotype has just a few counts. V and J are TRBV12-3 or TRBV12-4 and TRBJ2-5; no clear D. CDR3 length: 14 amino acids. The V end was cut by 4 bases, the J end by 0 bases, with 9 bases between. CDR3 sequence (DNA): TGTGCCAGCAGTTCCTCAGCCGACCAAGAGACCCAGTACTTC. Its translation is CASSSSADQETQYF.

This clonotype was recorded at least ten times. The chain uses TRBV20-1 and TRBJ2-7; unclear D gene. The germline gives CDR1 DFQATT, CDR2 SNEGSKA (reference sequence). V shed 3 bases and J shed 2 bases, with 5 bases lying between them. CDR3 length: 11 residues. The CDR3 region is CSASHAYEQYF. The CDR3 nucleotides read TGCAGTGCTAGTCACGCCTACGAGCAGTACTTC.

In DNA, the CDR3 is TGTGCCATCAATACCGGGACTAGCGAAAGCTCCTACAATGAGCAGTTCTTC. Its translation is CAINTGTSESSYNEQFF. The chain joins TRBV10-3 to TRBJ2-1; 10 nucleotides align to TRBD2. The CDR3 contains 17 residues. V was clipped by 7 bases and J by 0 bases; unmatched bases: 9. Germline V lookup: CDR1 ENHRY, CDR2 SYGVKD.

Only a few counts were recorded for this clonotype. The rearrangement links TRBV7-2 to TRBJ2-7; the D gene is possibly TRBD1 (5 bases). CDR1 SGHTA and CDR2 FQGNSA come from the germline V gene. This CDR3 comprises 14 residues. V lost 5 bases and J 0 bases, leaving 11 bases between the germline ends. For the CDR3, the DNA is TGTGCCAGCAGCCCCGACAGATTCTCCTACGAGCAGTACTTC. Translation gives CASSPDRFSYEQYF. The variable domain in full, completed from reference TRBV7-2 and TRBJ2-7, reads GAGVSQSPSNKVTEKGKDVELRCDPISGHTALYWYRQSLGQGLEFLIYFQGNSAPDKSGLPSDRFSAERTGGSVSTLTIQRTQQEDSAVYLCASSPDRFSYEQYFGPGTRLTVT.

This clonotype was seen only a few times. The V and J genes are TRBV20-1 and TRBJ1-5; 8 bases are shared with TRBD1. The germline CDR1 and CDR2 sequences are DFQATT and SNEGSKA (reference sequence). With V trimmed by 1 base and J by 3 bases, 5 bases remained unmatched. The CDR3 length is 15 residues. The CDR3: CSARGPTGDNQPQHF. In nucleotides, the CDR3 is TGCAGTGCTAGAGGCCCGACAGGGGACAATCAGCCCCAGCATTTT.

The chain carries TRBV20-1 and TRBJ2-7, with a tentative D call TRBD1 (6 bases). V was pared by 1 base and J by 3 bases, with 7 bases between. Germline CDR1 reads DFQATT; CDR2 reads SNEGSKA (reference sequence). The CDR3 consists of 12 residues. The DNA of the CDR3 is TGCAGTGCTAGAGTACAGGGCTACGAGCAGTACTTC. Translation: CSARVQGYEQYF.